Listed here is a single T cell receptor (beta chain). This clone's antigen is unknown. There are no base qualities to consult, and no much larger clone falls within one base. Compared with germline, V lacks 4 bases and J lacks 4 bases; bases without a gene match: 14. The germline V gene yields SGHAT for CDR1 and FQNNGV for CDR2. The CDR3, from cysteine to phenylalanine, totals 18 residues. Left in the record is the CDR3 DNA by itself, 54 bases read in frame from the first base. The library relied on UMI-ligation and nested PCR. T4 RNA ligase 1 was used to ligate a single-stranded oligonucleotide containing the Illumina SP2 sequence and a UMI to the 3' end of the cDNA. PCR1 ran three to five cycles (98°C 15 s, 69°C 30 s, 72°C 40 s); the beta primer was an equimolar mix of RC1.1 and RC1.2 covering TRBC1 and TRBC2. From PCR2 onward, TCR alpha and beta chains were processed separately, and sample indices and Illumina adaptors were added. Placed after an 8-base spacer, the UMI was made up of 12 random nucleotides arranged as two hexamers with a spacer between them. Sequencing was done on an Illumina MiSeq using v2 2x251 paired-end chemistry, usually with about a dozen samples per run. To increase diversity, roughly 5-8% PhiX DNA was added to each sequencing library. In the original analysis: Raw reads were converted to FASTQ with bcl2fastq and were demultiplexed by dual indices with Demultiplexor. V and J genes were assigned by Decombinator through tag matching that permitted a single base-pair mismatch. Using UMIs, Collapsinator corrected both sequencing errors and the frequency errors that come from PCR heterogeneity. Decombinator identifiers were converted to nucleotide sequence by CDR3Translator, the sequences were translated to amino acids, and CDR3 was extracted using C- and N-terminal motifs. Each distinct KT2 TCR was counted as one cluster of KT2 sequences that shared a single unique molecular identifier. TCRdb reprocessed the public reads (quality trimming at Q25 with fastp, clone calling with MiXCR) and kept in-frame beta chains. Rows merge per CDR3 protein into single entries with the most common DNA and genes. It is TCRdb's table, rather than the study itself, that gives the V and J calls and clone size. In all, the sample holds over 40,000 distinct CDR3 sequences, and more than 9% of those were seen once. Jointly, the top ten make up more than 9% of the sample.

Known numbers of KT2, a T cell clone whose TCR had been sequenced previously, were spiked into unfractionated PBMC to test the sensitivity and accuracy of the pipeline. A range of KT2-to-PBMC ratios was generated by mixing KT2 cells with a fixed number of PBMC. These data are taken from a study of quantifying T cell responses using KT2 cells (dated by TCRdb to between 2016 and 2019). Regarding the study in general: RNA was DNase-treated and reverse transcribed with TCR alpha and beta constant-region primers, mostly using SuperScript III. The efficiency of the T4 ligation step under optimum conditions was estimated to be greater than 8%. To avoid over-amplification, PCR2 was carried out as a SYBR Green qPCR and halted once a predetermined fluorescence threshold was reached.

General conclusions and limits of the study: Saturation was seen in the detection of KT2 sequences when very high numbers of KT2 cells were spiked in. Counts of KT2 alpha and beta sequences scaled linearly with input KT2 cell number over several orders of magnitude. The study did not include a side-by-side comparison of this pipeline with other TCR sequencing techniques. Even at the lowest spike-in tested, roughly one KT2 cell per 100,000 PBMC, KT2 sequences were still detected.

The V and J segments used are TRBV11-2 and TRBJ2-1; the junction holds 9 bases that match TRBD2. Sequencing input: PBMCs spiked with cells of the T cell clone KT2. This receptor was obtained from a human donor. The DNA reads TGTGCCAGCAGCTGGCGGGGCGGGAGGGCCGGGCTTTACAATGAGCAGTTCTTC. It encodes CASSWRGGRAGLYNEQFF.